One and the same sample provided the 26 T cell receptor beta chains below, sequenced in a study of shared clonotypes between healthy human individuals. Clones were sequenced by immunoSEQ multiplex PCR, and TCRdb holds only the in-frame ones, with some missing. The data show 1.4 million to 1.5 million clones, with over 95% seen just once and roughly 1.2% held by the top ten. Sequences were obtained from naive CD4+ T cells sorted from blood. Noted subset: CD45RA+ positively selected. The receptors derive from a young man in good health.

The chain is built from TRBV18 and TRBJ1-5, with D uncertain. This CDR3 has 14 amino acids. Germline V lookup: CDR1 KGHSH, CDR2 LQKENI. Trimming removed 2 bases from V and 0 bases from J, with 5 bases in between. CDR3 nucleotide sequence: TGTGCCAGCTCACCAGACTATAGCAATCAGCCCCAGCATTTT. It is translated as CASSPDYSNQPQHF.

This chain connects TRBV29-1 to TRBJ2-1; 7 bases are a match to TRBD1. The CDR3 totals 11 residues. Trimming removed 6 bases from V and 15 bases from J; junction bases left unmatched: 11. CDR1 and CDR2 (germline): SQVTM, ANQGSEA. CDR3 region: CSVGEGDSRFF. The CDR3, as DNA: TGCAGCGTGGGAGAGGGGGACAGTCGGTTCTTC.

The chain links TRBV6-5 to TRBJ2-7, with a tentative D call TRBD2 (5 bases). V dropped 5 bases and J dropped 2 bases, with 13 bases sitting between them. Germline CDR1 is MNHEY and CDR2 is SVGAGI. This CDR3 is 14 amino acids long. Here the CDR3 reads CASSPSGKTYEQYF. Here the CDR3 DNA reads TGTGCCAGCAGTCCCTCCGGGAAAACCTACGAGCAGTACTTC.

The gene calls are TRBV2 and TRBJ2-7; D uncertain. The CDR3 is made up of 12 amino acids. Per the germline V gene, CDR1 is SNHLY and CDR2 is FYNNEI. Trimming shortened V by 6 bases and J by 0 bases, and 6 bases separated the two germline ends. The CDR3 nucleotides read TGTGCCAGCAGCCTAAGCTCCTACGAGCAGTACTTC. It specifies CASSLSSYEQYF.

The genes are TRBV7-9 and TRBJ1-2; tentatively, D is TRBD1 (6 bases). Germline CDR1 and CDR2: SEHNR and FQNEAQ (reference sequence). The V and J ends lost 5 bases and 7 bases respectively, with 14 bases between them. The CDR3 length is 13 residues. DNA for the CDR3: TGTGCCAGCAGCACAACGACAGGAATTGGCTACACCTTC. It translates to CASSTTTGIGYTF.

On this clone: The same CDR3 arises from other DNA sequences in this sample as well. V is TRBV5-1 and J is TRBJ2-7, with D hard to call. The V end lost 0 bases, the J end lost 6 bases, and 4 bases lay between the germline ends. CDR3 size: 11 residues. Germline V CDR1 and CDR2: SGHRS, YFSETQ. The CDR3 sequence: CASSLEGEQYF. The CDR3 coding sequence is TGCGCCAGCAGCTTGGAGGGCGAGCAGTACTTC. The full variable domain, in which reference TRBV5-1 and TRBJ2-7 provide the parts outside the CDR3, is KAGVTQTPRYLIKTRGQQVTLSCSPISGHRSVSWYQQTPGQGLQFLFEYFSETQRNKGNFPGRFSGRQFSNSRSEMNVSTLELGDSALYLCASSLEGEQYFGPGTRLTVT.

J is TRBJ2-7 and V is TRBV10-3, with TRBD1 matching 7 bases. The CDR3 is 14 amino acids. V lost 11 bases to trimming and J lost 3 bases; unmatched junction nucleotides: 13. Per the germline V gene, CDR1 is ENHRY and CDR2 is SYGVKD. DNA of the CDR3: TGTGCCCTTCTAGGGGGCAGGGTGGTCTACGAGCAGTACTTC. Its protein product is CALLGGRVVYEQYF.

Here the CDR3 DNA reads TGTGCCAGTATTAGCGGAGCGAACACCGGGGAGCTGTTTTTT. This codes for CASISGANTGELFF. The rearrangement uses TRBV19 and TRBJ2-2, with D maybe TRBD2 (6 bases). CDR1 and CDR2 (germline): LNHDA, SQIVND (reference sequence). V was shortened by 7 bases and J by 0 bases, with 9 bases between the two germline ends. This CDR3 has 14 amino acids.

The chain has TRBV4-2 and TRBJ1-5; D is ambiguous. Germline V gene sequence: CDR1 LGHNA, CDR2 YNFKEQ. V was pared by 1 base and J by 3 bases, with 7 bases between. The CDR3 extends over 14 amino acids. The CDR3 loop reads CASSQGKNNQPQHF. DNA for the CDR3: TGTGCCAGCAGCCAAGGGAAAAACAATCAGCCCCAGCATTTT.

The chain uses TRBV5-1 and TRBJ2-7, with 8 bases identical to TRBD2. CDR1 is SGHRS and CDR2 is YFSETQ in the germline V gene. After removal of 0 bases from V and 3 bases from J, the junction contained 8 bases not matched to a gene. The CDR3 sequence is 16 residues long. CDR3 amino acids: CASSLAGVAGNYEQYF. In DNA, the CDR3 is TGCGCCAGCAGCTTGGCCGGGGTAGCGGGAAACTACGAGCAGTACTTC.

V is TRBV6-1 and J is TRBJ1-5; D perhaps matches TRBD1 (5 bases). Trimming shortened V by 6 bases and J by 6 bases, and 15 bases separated the two germline ends. CDR3 size: 14 residues. Germline V gene sequence: CDR1 MNHNS, CDR2 SASEGT. The CDR3 is CASRLRVGGQPQHF. The CDR3 DNA reads as TGTGCCAGCAGACTCAGGGTCGGCGGTCAGCCCCAGCATTTT.

V usage is TRBV27 and J usage is TRBJ2-5; weak D call: TRBD2 (6 bases). The germline V and J ends were trimmed by 0 bases and 0 bases, with 11 bases remaining between them. Looked up from germline, CDR1 is MNHEY and CDR2 is SMNVEV (reference sequence). This CDR3 has 16 residues. The CDR3 is CASSLSGGGNQETQYF. CDR3 nucleotides: TGTGCCAGCAGTTTATCGGGCGGAGGGAACCAAGAGACCCAGTACTTC.

This clone was detected only once. J is TRBJ2-6 and V is TRBV7-7, with TRBD1 as a possible D gene (6 bases). The V gene's germline CDR1 is SSHAT and CDR2 FNYEAQ (reference sequence). This CDR3 contains 16 residues. The V gene lost 5 bases and the J gene lost 2 bases, with 13 bases spanning the gap. In DNA, the CDR3 is TGTGCCAGCAGCCTAGGAACAGGGCCTGGGGCCAACGTCCTGACTTTC. As protein: CASSLGTGPGANVLTF. The whole variable domain, filled in from reference TRBV7-7 and TRBJ2-6, reads GAGVSQSPRYKVTKRGQDVTLRCDPISSHATLYWYQQALGQGPEFLTYFNYEAQPDKSGLPSDRFSAERPEGSISTLTIQRTEQRDSAMYRCASSLGTGPGANVLTFGAGSRLTVL.

The genes are TRBV6-6 and TRBJ1-5, with 7 bases aligning to TRBD1. V lost 2 bases to trimming and J lost 6 bases; unmatched junction nucleotides: 4. The V gene's germline CDR1 is MNHNY and CDR2 SVGAGI (reference sequence). The CDR3 covers 14 residues. The CDR3 DNA sequence: TGTGCCAGCAGTTACCCGACAGGGTTTCAGCCCCAGCATTTT. This gives the protein CASSYPTGFQPQHF.

This rearrangement joins TRBV5-1 to TRBJ2-2, with TRBD1 matching 7 bases. CDR3 length equals 15 residues. The germline CDR1 and CDR2 sequences are SGHRS and YFSETQ. Unmatched junction bases numbered 3, after V lost 4 bases and J lost 0 bases. CDR3 protein: CASSTGQSNTGELFF. For the CDR3, the DNA is TGCGCCAGCAGCACGGGACAGTCGAACACCGGGGAGCTGTTTTTT.

The rearrangement joins TRBV20-1 to TRBJ1-1; D possibly corresponds to TRBD1 (6 bases). Germline V gives CDR1 DFQATT, CDR2 SNEGSKA (reference sequence). The CDR3 has 11 amino acids. The CDR3 sequence: CRQQGGTEAFF. CDR3 coding DNA: TGCAGACAACAGGGTGGCACTGAAGCTTTCTTT.

The table lists this clone with a count of one. This chain uses TRBV4-1 with TRBJ2-7; unclear D gene. The CDR3 totals 11 residues. V was pared by 3 bases and J by 5 bases, with 5 bases between. Germline assignment: CDR1 MGHRA and CDR2 YSYEKL. CDR3 amino acids: CASSHLDEQYF. The CDR3 DNA is TGCGCCAGCAGCCATCTCGACGAGCAGTACTTC.

A note on this clone: One junction end does not reproduce the germline sequence, and a read error may be involved. The chain combines TRBV10-3 with TRBJ2-3; 7 bases are a match to TRBD2. Germline CDR1 reads ENHRY; CDR2 reads SYGVKD. The CDR3 length is 14 residues. The CDR3 here is CAITSGGSVNTQYF. The CDR3 nucleotides are TGTGCGATCACGTCGGGCGGGAGCGTGAATACGCAGTATTTT.

This chain joins TRBV28 and TRBJ1-5, with D unclear. CDR1 and CDR2 from the germline V gene are MDHEN and SYDVKM. There are 15 residues in the CDR3. Trimming shortened V by 6 bases and J by 2 bases, and 14 bases separated the two germline ends. For the CDR3, the DNA is TGTGCCAGCAGCTATGGGAGTGGGGGCAATCAGCCCCAGCATTTT. It yields the protein CASSYGSGGNQPQHF.

This rearrangement joins TRBV6-6 to TRBJ2-5; D possibly corresponds to TRBD2 (7 bases). The V and J ends lost 10 bases and 4 bases respectively, with 13 bases between them. Looked up from germline, CDR1 is MNHNY and CDR2 is SVGAGI (reference sequence). The CDR3 runs to 12 residues. The CDR3 nucleotides read TGTGCCACGGGGGGCAGTAGAGAGACCCAGTACTTC. Amino acid sequence: CATGGSRETQYF.

This chain uses TRBV11-2 with TRBJ2-5; 9 nucleotides align to TRBD2. CDR3 length equals 16 residues. Germline V gives CDR1 SGHAT, CDR2 FQNNGV. The V segment lost 5 bases and the J segment 2 bases; nucleotides outside the gene matches: 9. CDR3 sequence (DNA): TGTGCCAGCAGCCGCTCGGCTAGCGGGGTTCAAGAGACCCAGTACTTC. The encoded protein is CASSRSASGVQETQYF. The full variable domain, rest sourced from reference TRBV11-2 and TRBJ2-5, is EAGVAQSPRYKIIEKRQSVAFWCNPISGHATLYWYQQILGQGPKLLIQFQNNGVVDDSQLPKDRFSAERLKGVDSTLKIQPAKLEDSAVYLCASSRSASGVQETQYFGPGTRLLVL.

The chain carries TRBV5-1 and TRBJ2-1; D might be TRBD1 (5 bases). CDR3 length: 17 amino acids. Trimming took off 4 bases at V and 0 bases at J, with 17 bases between the two ends. Germline loops: CDR1 SGHRS, CDR2 YFSETQ. CDR3 loop: CASSTPQGRISYNEQFF. The CDR3 region has the DNA TGCGCCAGCAGCACCCCCCAGGGCAGGATCTCCTACAATGAGCAGTTCTTC. Complete variable domain (other parts from reference TRBV5-1 and TRBJ2-1): KAGVTQTPRYLIKTRGQQVTLSCSPISGHRSVSWYQQTPGQGLQFLFEYFSETQRNKGNFPGRFSGRQFSNSRSEMNVSTLELGDSALYLCASSTPQGRISYNEQFFGPGTRLTVL.

The chain recombines TRBV18 with TRBJ2-5; no firm D call. CDR1 and CDR2 from the germline V gene are KGHSH and LQKENI. The V and J ends lost 4 bases and 1 base respectively, with 7 bases between them. The CDR3 loop spans 13 amino acids. The DNA for the CDR3 is TGTGCCAGCTCACAGACCTCCCAAGAGACCCAGTACTTC. This sequence encodes CASSQTSQETQYF.

The rearrangement links TRBV7-9 to TRBJ1-1, with D perhaps matching TRBD1 (6 bases). The V and J ends lost 5 bases and 7 bases respectively, with 17 bases between them. The CDR3 loop spans 14 amino acids. Germline CDR1 reads SEHNR; CDR2 reads FQNEAQ (reference sequence). DNA of the CDR3: TGTGCCAGCAGCCCTACAGGGAGGGCCGGTGAAGCTTTCTTT. The encoded protein is CASSPTGRAGEAFF.

Comments on this clone: Different DNA sequences within this sample yield the same CDR3. The V call is TRBV5-1, the J call TRBJ2-3; D is ambiguous. CDR3 length: 15 amino acids. Germline CDR1 reads SGHRS; CDR2 reads YFSETQ. V was shortened by 0 bases and J by 0 bases, with 8 bases between the two germline ends. The CDR3 nucleotides read TGCGCCAGCAGCTTGGTAGGCCGGAGCACAGATACGCAGTATTTT. Protein product: CASSLVGRSTDTQYF. The full variable domain, its missing parts supplied by reference TRBV5-1 and TRBJ2-3, is KAGVTQTPRYLIKTRGQQVTLSCSPISGHRSVSWYQQTPGQGLQFLFEYFSETQRNKGNFPGRFSGRQFSNSRSEMNVSTLELGDSALYLCASSLVGRSTDTQYFGPGTRLTVL.

The chain is built from TRBV7-3 and TRBJ2-1; tentatively, D is TRBD2 (6 bases). The CDR3 is made up of 16 amino acids. V was pared by 4 bases and J by 0 bases, with 13 bases between. Germline values: CDR1 SGHTA, CDR2 FQGTGA. As DNA, the CDR3 is TGTGCCAGCAGCTCCCTAGCGCGGAGCTCCTACAATGAGCAGTTCTTC. Its translation: CASSSLARSSYNEQFF.